The next 26 T cell receptor beta chains were all read from a single sample in a study of cytomegalovirus exposure and HLA in healthy donors. The PCR used 60 Vbeta and 13 Jbeta primers. Sequencing was performed with immunoSEQ multiplex PCR; in TCRdb, only in-frame clones are kept and a portion is missing. Counted here are approximately 100,000 clones, 65% to 80% occurring once; the ten biggest clones make up over 3%. Sequenced material: PBMCs. The receptor set was obtained from a woman aged 40 to 50 in good health and CMV-seronegative.

This sequence joins TRBV18 and TRBJ1-1; 11 nucleotides agree with TRBD1. The CDR3 contains 15 residues. Trimming at V came to 3 bases and at J to 5 bases, leaving 5 bases not matched to a gene. From germline, CDR1 is KGHSH and CDR2 LQKENI. The CDR3: CASSPGTGGETEAFF. CDR3 coding DNA: TGTGCCAGCTCACCGGGGACAGGGGGTGAAACTGAAGCTTTCTTT.

The rearrangement links TRBV28 to TRBJ1-2; D is perhaps TRBD1 (5 bases). The CDR3 loop spans 13 amino acids. Germline V gives CDR1 MDHEN, CDR2 SYDVKM. V was cut by 4 bases and J by 7 bases, with 13 bases left in between. CDR3 protein: CASSSGGRGGYTF. DNA for the CDR3: TGTGCCAGCAGTTCCGGGGGGAGAGGTGGCTACACCTTC.

This rearrangement joins TRBV2 to TRBJ2-7, with a possible D match to TRBD2 (6 bases). CDR3 length: 16 amino acids. Germline V gene lookup returns CDR1 SNHLY and CDR2 FYNNEI. Trimming cost V 4 bases and J 0 bases, with 16 bases left between them. Written as DNA, the CDR3 is TGTGCCAGCAGTGCTAGGGGACTTGCTAGCTCCTACGAGCAGTACTTC. Amino acid sequence: CASSARGLASSYEQYF. Using reference TRBV2 and TRBJ2-7 for the parts outside the CDR3, the full variable domain is EPEVTQTPSHQVTQMGQEVILRCVPISNHLYFYWYRQILGQKVEFLVSFYNNEISEKSEIFDDQFSVERPDGSNFTLKIRSTKLEDSAMYFCASSARGLASSYEQYFGPGTRLTVT.

This clone has only a few counts. V gene TRBV7-9 combines with J gene TRBJ1-1; a weak D match, TRBD1 (6 bases). V lost 5 bases to trimming and J lost 6 bases, with 13 bases between them. This CDR3 has 13 residues. The V gene's germline CDR1 is SEHNR and CDR2 FQNEAQ (reference sequence). The CDR3 loop reads CASSDSGDAEAFF. CDR3 bases: TGTGCCAGCAGCGATTCAGGGGATGCTGAAGCTTTCTTT.

V and J are TRBV7-9 and TRBJ2-3, with TRBD1 matching 8 bases. The germline gives CDR1 SEHNR, CDR2 FQNEAQ (reference sequence). Trimming at V came to 3 bases and at J to 6 bases, leaving 14 bases not matched to a gene. This CDR3 has 17 residues. CDR3 sequence (DNA): TGTGCCAGCAGCTTTTCAGTAGGCGGACAGGGAAGCGATACGCAGTATTTT. This gives the protein CASSFSVGGQGSDTQYF.

J is TRBJ1-1 and V is TRBV10-2; D is undetermined. CDR1 is WSHSY and CDR2 is SAAADI in the germline V gene. V was shortened by 4 bases and J by 4 bases, with 13 bases between the two germline ends. The CDR3 runs to 14 residues. The CDR3 DNA reads TGCGCCAGCAGTGTAGGCGACTTGGGCACTGAAGCTTTCTTT. It translates to CASSVGDLGTEAFF.

V is TRBV7-2 and J is TRBJ2-7, with D unresolved. Germline CDR1 and CDR2: SGHTA and FQGNSA. The V and J ends lost 2 bases and 4 bases respectively, with 3 bases between them. This CDR3 is built from 11 residues. In nucleotides, the CDR3 is TGTGCCAGCAGCTTATCGTACGAGCAGTACTTC. It yields the protein CASSLSYEQYF.

The rearrangement links TRBV7-2 to TRBJ1-2; 8 bases agree with TRBD1. There are 14 residues in the CDR3. After removal of 5 bases from V and 8 bases from J, the junction contained 10 bases not matched to a gene. Germline V gives CDR1 SGHTA, CDR2 FQGNSA. The CDR3 sequence is CASSRTQGARGYTF. CDR3 bases: TGTGCCAGCAGCAGGACTCAGGGGGCTCGGGGCTACACCTTC. The full variable domain, completed using reference TRBV7-2 and TRBJ1-2, is GAGVSQSPSNKVTEKGKDVELRCDPISGHTALYWYRQSLGQGLEFLIYFQGNSAPDKSGLPSDRFSAERTGGSVSTLTIQRTQQEDSAVYLCASSRTQGARGYTFGSGTRLTVV.

The sample holds a few counts of this clone. V and J are TRBV5-6 and TRBJ2-7; 12 bases agree with TRBD1. Germline V lookup: CDR1 SGHDT, CDR2 YYEEEE. The ends lost 2 bases at V and 7 bases at J; junction bases unmatched: 7. This CDR3 spans 15 amino acids. DNA for the CDR3: TGTGCCAGCAGCTTCCGGGACAGGGGGCATCGTGAGCAGTACTTC. Amino acid sequence: CASSFRDRGHREQYF.

This CDR3 reads CASSRGGTPKRTEAFF. Here the CDR3 DNA reads TGTGCCAGCAGCCGGGGTGGCACTCCGAAGAGGACTGAAGCTTTCTTT. The V and J genes are TRBV7-9 and TRBJ1-1; D is unclear. V gave up 5 bases and J gave up 5 bases, with 21 bases separating them. The V gene's germline CDR1 is SEHNR and CDR2 FQNEAQ (reference sequence). The CDR3 consists of 16 residues.

This chain links TRBV7-2 with TRBJ1-5; D call uncertain. The germline CDR1 and CDR2 sequences are SGHTA and FQGNSA. V lost 5 bases and J lost 6, with 14 bases in between. CDR3 length: 14 amino acids. CDR3 nucleotide sequence: TGTGCCAGCAGCGCCCCCCCACAGAGTCAGCCCCAGCATTTT. Amino acid sequence: CASSAPPQSQPQHF.

The chain couples TRBV4-3 to TRBJ2-2, with D unresolved. This CDR3 has 14 amino acids. Germline V gene sequence: CDR1 LGHNA, CDR2 YSLEER. Between the trimmed V and J ends, which lost 0 bases and 4 bases, there was a span of 6 bases. This CDR3 reads CASSQDAGTGELFF. The CDR3 DNA sequence: TGCGCCAGCAGCCAAGATGCCGGCACCGGGGAGCTGTTTTTT.

The chain employs TRBV29-1 and TRBJ2-1; TRBD2 aligns across 10 bases. The length of the CDR3 is 15 residues. The germline V gene encodes CDR1 SQVTM and CDR2 ANQGSEA. V dropped 4 bases and J dropped 9; count of bases not matched to a gene: 12. CDR3 sequence: CSVAPSGSPAGEQFF. CDR3 coding DNA: TGCAGCGTTGCCCCTAGCGGGAGCCCCGCGGGTGAGCAGTTCTTC.

The chain has TRBV5-8 and TRBJ2-2, with 12 nucleotides matching TRBD2. The germline gives CDR1 SGHTS, CDR2 YDEGEE. The V and J ends lost 4 bases and 5 bases, in that order; junction bases with no gene match: 6. This CDR3 has 16 residues. The CDR3: CASSETSGSNTGELFF. The CDR3, as DNA: TGTGCCAGCAGCGAGACTAGCGGGAGTAATACCGGGGAGCTGTTTTTT.

The genes are TRBV6-1 and TRBJ2-7, with 10 positions matching TRBD2. V was pared by 7 bases and J by 2 bases, with 8 bases of the junction left unmatched. The germline CDR1 and CDR2 sequences are MNHNS and SASEGT. The CDR3 contains 15 residues. As DNA, the CDR3 is TGTGCCAGCACTTCCGGGACTAGCGTTACCTACGAGCAGTACTTC. Its translation is CASTSGTSVTYEQYF.

This sequence joins TRBV2 and TRBJ2-5; 9 bases are shared with TRBD2. The DNA matches TRBJ2-7 better at its end, which makes the J call doubtful. Germline V gene data show CDR1 as SNHLY and CDR2 as FYNNEI. The CDR3 loop spans 14 amino acids. CDR3 residues: CASSVPSGTYEQYF. CDR3 DNA sequence: TGTGCCAGCAGTGTTCCTAGCGGGACCTACGAGCAGTACTTC.

The chain recombines TRBV28 with TRBJ1-5, with a tentative D call TRBD1 (5 bases). Trimming pared 6 bases from V and 10 bases from J, leaving 19 bases between. CDR3 length: 14 residues. Germline CDR1 MDHEN, CDR2 SYDVKM. The CDR3 sequence is CASSPSAGGDPQHF. The CDR3 DNA follows: TGTGCCAGCAGCCCCTCAGCCGGGGGGGATCCCCAGCATTTT.

The V call is TRBV28, the J call TRBJ1-5; TRBD1 is a possible D gene (5 bases). Germline lookup yields CDR1 MDHEN and CDR2 SYDVKM. This CDR3 comprises 14 residues. With 6 bases removed from V and 0 bases from J, the gap between germline ends came to 9 bases. Here the CDR3 DNA reads TGTGCCAGCAGAAGACAGAATAGCAATCAGCCCCAGCATTTT. It yields the protein CASRRQNSNQPQHF.

This rearrangement joins TRBV4-3 to TRBJ2-7; 7 bases match TRBD2. The CDR3 totals 18 residues. Germline V lookup: CDR1 LGHNA, CDR2 YSLEER. V shed 0 bases, J shed 0 bases, and the junction held 11 bases outside the gene matches. CDR3 DNA sequence: TGCGCCAGCAGCCAAGACCCCGTTACTAGCGAAAACTCCTACGAGCAGTACTTC. Encoded protein: CASSQDPVTSENSYEQYF.

In DNA, the CDR3 is TGTGCCAGCAGCTTAGTTGGGCAGCCCAACAATGAGCAGTTCTTC. Translating gives CASSLVGQPNNEQFF. The rearrangement joins TRBV7-6 to TRBJ2-1; D not resolved. This CDR3 has 15 residues. V was shortened by 1 base and J by 5 bases, with 12 bases between the two germline ends. CDR1 is SGHVS, CDR2 FNYEAQ, per germline.

V usage is TRBV21-1 and J usage is TRBJ2-5; TRBD2 reflects the table's D call only, with no check against the DNA. TRBV21-1 is termed a pseudogene. CDR3 length equals 15 residues. In DNA form, the CDR3 reads TGTGCCAGCAGCAAAGCGGGGGACACCAGGGAGGGTCGGTACTTC. Amino acid sequence: CASSKAGDTREGRYF.

The V gene is TRBV7-2, the J gene TRBJ1-1; 8 bases fit TRBD1. After removal of 5 bases from V and 7 bases from J, the junction contained 21 bases not matched to a gene. Per the germline V gene, CDR1 is SGHTA and CDR2 is FQGNSA. CDR3 length: 18 residues. CDR3 region: CASSVKAGTGIDLSEAFF. The CDR3 DNA follows: TGTGCCAGCAGCGTGAAGGCTGGGACAGGTATTGACCTTAGTGAAGCTTTCTTT.

The V gene is TRBV28, the J gene TRBJ2-7, with D unresolved. The germline gives CDR1 MDHEN, CDR2 SYDVKM. The V gene lost 10 bases and the J gene lost 0 bases, with 4 bases spanning the gap. The CDR3 extends over 10 amino acids. This CDR3 reads CAINSYEQYF. Here the CDR3 DNA reads TGTGCCATAAACTCCTACGAGCAGTACTTC.

The chain combines TRBV7-9 with TRBJ2-7, with 9 nucleotides matching TRBD2. V trimming: 4 bases; J trimming: 5 bases; junction bases outside the gene matches: 6. Germline values: CDR1 SEHNR, CDR2 FQNEAQ (reference sequence). There are 14 residues in the CDR3. CDR3: CASSSQTSGHEQYF. CDR3 sequence (DNA): TGTGCCAGCAGCTCACAGACTAGCGGTCACGAGCAGTACTTC.

V gene TRBV19 combines with J gene TRBJ2-1, with 12 bases fitting TRBD1. The CDR3 sequence is 15 residues long. V lost 3 bases and J lost 9; bases outside the gene matches: 6. CDR1 LNHDA and CDR2 SQIVND come from the germline V gene (reference sequence). This CDR3 is CASSIPGQGATEQFF. DNA for the CDR3: TGTGCCAGTAGTATCCCGGGACAGGGGGCGACTGAGCAGTTCTTC.

This clone was recorded only once. The chain couples TRBV5-1 to TRBJ1-3, with D possibly TRBD1 on 6 matching bases. The V and J ends lost 4 bases and 1 base respectively, with 18 bases between them. Germline V gives CDR1 SGHRS, CDR2 YFSETQ. The CDR3 extends over 17 amino acids. The CDR3 sequence: CASSVQTGTGSGNTIYF. The CDR3 coding sequence is TGCGCCAGCAGCGTGCAGACGGGAACAGGGTCTGGAAACACCATATATTTT.